This T cell receptor beta chain was found in a study of T cells expressing NK-cell markers (dated by TCRdb to the early 2020s). In the study overall: Seven or eight donors provided sorted CD3+CD56+NKG2C+, CD3+CD56+NKG2C- and CD3+CD56-NKG2C+ T-cell subsets, whose TCR beta-chain repertoires were profiled. Of the eight sequenced donors, seven were found to be HCMV-seropositive and one was found to be HCMV-seronegative. All eight donors whose samples were sequenced were randomly selected healthy volunteers, three of them men and five women. Illumina HiSeq 2000/2500, MiSeq or NextSeq was used to sequence libraries as 2 x 150 bp reads. Paper-wide results and their limitations: Whether the expanded NKG2C-expressing T cell clones were specific for HCMV antigens remained unclear. Those dominant clonotypes were again the most abundant among CD3+CD56-NKG2C+ cells in a handful of donors, at about 25-65%. In several donors, the dominant CD3+CD56+NKG2C+ clonotypes ranked among the top 10 CD8+ clonotypes, making up about 1.0-8% of CD8+ T cells.

The run used an Illumina HiSeq 2000. TCR beta cDNA libraries were prepared using 5'RACE template switching, which introduced a universal primer site and unique molecular identifiers. Synthesis of cDNA was primed from the TCR beta constant segment and was followed by two consecutive PCR amplification steps. The authors' analysis ran thus. MIGEC was used to demultiplex reads and group the reads by UMI, and MiTCR was used to assemble and quantify clonotypes. To exclude erroneous sequences, only TCR cDNA sequences supported by at least two reads were retained. The tcR package was used for downstream repertoire analysis, with clonotypes matched between fractions based on CDR3 nucleotide sequence plus V segment. VDJmatch was used to annotate antigen specificity against VDJdb, with one amino acid substitution in CDR3 allowed. Based on TCRdb reprocessing of the reads, there is one entry per CDR3 protein sequence, and DNA is missing. These V and J calls rely on TCRdb rather than the paper's analysis. The sample's records list about 440,000 distinct CDR3 sequences. Roughly 7.2% of the sample belongs to the ten largest clones.

A remark on this clonotype: This clone's antigen is unknown.

The CDR3 measures 17 amino acids from cysteine to phenylalanine. A DNA sequence was not provided. To determine HCMV serostatus, a commercial ELISA kit was used to detect HCMV-specific IgG in serum. Peripheral blood mononuclear cells were isolated from blood by Ficoll density gradient centrifugation. The origin of this receptor is a woman between 18 and 70 years old in good health. Sequenced material: blood T cells: a sorted CD56 or NKG2C T cell subset, CD4+ or CD8+ T cells, or bulk PBMC T cells (not recorded which). Recombination connected TRBV12-3 or TRBV12-4 to TRBJ2-2; TCRdb outputs TRBD1, but without DNA this stays unchecked. The CDR3 amino acid sequence is: CASSLIRGRPNTGELFF.